These T cell receptor beta chains were read from a single sample in a study of blood T cell repertoires in COVID-19. Produced via immunoSEQ multiplex PCR; TCRdb's table is partial and in-frame only. The repertoire has roughly 220,000 clones, roughly 89% of them found once; the top ten carry roughly 2.3%. Sample: peripheral blood. Receptors were obtained from a man aged 30 to 39 who had recovered from COVID-19. Both conserved end residues are part of each CDR3. D genes are given only for firm matches. A clone size is listed for some rows: how often the clone was seen (once, few, many), or a class if it is expanded.

many | TRBJ1-1 | TRBV25-1 | TRBD1 | TGTGCCAGCAGTTACAGGGGAGGCACTGAAGCTTTCTTT | CASSYRGGTEAFF
NA | TRBJ1-5 | TRBV6-2/TRBV6-3 | NA | TGTGCCAGCAGTCTCATGAGGGTTACACCTAGCAATCAGCCCCAGCATTTT | CASSLMRVTPSNQPQHF
NA | TRBJ1-6 | TRBV5-5 | NA | TGTGCCAGCAGCTTGAGGACAGCGAATAATTCACCCCTCCACTTT | CASSLRTANNSPLHF
once | TRBJ1-4 | TRBV3-1/TRBV3-2 | NA | TGTGCCAGCAGCCAAGATTACGGTGCAACTAATGAAAAACTGTTTTTT | CASSQDYGATNEKLFF
NA | TRBJ1-2 | TRBV7-2 | TRBD1 | TGTGCCAGCAGCCCCGACAGGGGGAGTCCTTTGGATGGCTACACCTTC | CASSPDRGSPLDGYTF
once | TRBJ2-2 | TRBV11-3 | TRBD1 | TGTGCCAGCAGCTCCCGGGACAGGGGGTTCCCCGGGGAGCTGTTTTTT | CASSSRDRGFPGELFF
NA | TRBJ1-2 | TRBV9 | TRBD1 | TGTGCCAGCAGCGCTGGACAGGGGATAGGCTACACCTTC | CASSAGQGIGYTF
NA | TRBJ1-4 | TRBV19 | NA | TGTGCCAGTAGTATCCCCAGGACTCCTAATGAAAAACTGTTTTTT | CASSIPRTPNEKLFF
NA | TRBJ2-2 | TRBV5-1 | TRBD2 | TGCGCCAGCAGCCGAAAACTCGCGGGGGGCGGGACCGGGGAGCTGTTTTTT | CASSRKLAGGGTGELFF
NA | TRBJ2-3 | TRBV3-1/TRBV3-2 | NA | TGTGCCAGCAGCCAATACGAGGGAATTAGAGATACGCAGTATTTT | CASSQYEGIRDTQYF
NA | TRBJ1-2 | TRBV14 | NA | TGTGCCAGCAGCCAAGATAGGCAGGCGAACTATGGCTACACCTTC | CASSQDRQANYGYTF
NA | TRBJ2-1 | TRBV4-2 | TRBD1 | TGTGCCAGCAGCCGAGCCGGGACAGGGTTTCTCAGTGAGCAGTTCTTC | CASSRAGTGFLSEQFF
NA | TRBJ2-1 | TRBV5-8 | TRBD2 | TGTGCCAGCAGCTTGGGGACTAGCGGGATCGATGAGCAGTTCTTC | CASSLGTSGIDEQFF
many | TRBJ2-7 | TRBV25-1 | NA | TGTGCCTCAGGCGACGAGCAGTACTTC | CASGDEQYF
NA | TRBJ2-3 | TRBV7-6 | NA | TGTGCCAGCAGCTTATGGGCCGAGGGTACAGATACGCAGTATTTT | CASSLWAEGTDTQYF
NA | TRBJ2-1 | TRBV7-6 | TRBD1 | TGTGCCAGCAGCGCCCGGACAGGGTCCAATGAGCAGTTCTTC | CASSARTGSNEQFF
NA | TRBJ2-2 | TRBV29-1 | NA | TGCAGCGTTGAAAGAGGGTCTACCGGGGAGCTGTTTTTT | CSVERGSTGELFF
NA | TRBJ2-2 | TRBV5-1 | NA | TGCGCCAGCAGCTGGGGGGTCCAGACCGGGGAGCTGTTTTTT | CASSWGVQTGELFF
NA | TRBJ2-7 | TRBV5-6 | NA | TGTGCCTCCCACCCCAAAACCCAGGGTGGGAACTACGAGCAGTACTTC | CASHPKTQGGNYEQYF
NA | TRBJ1-4 | TRBV20-1 | TRBD1 | TGCAGTGCTAGTACCACCGGGACAGGGGATGAAAAACTGTTTTTT | CSASTTGTGDEKLFF
many | TRBJ2-7 | TRBV5-5 | NA | TGTGCCAGCAGCTTGGGTTCAGGCAGTGTCTTCTACGAGCAGTACTTC | CASSLGSGSVFYEQYF
NA | TRBJ1-4 | TRBV15 | NA | TGTGCCACCAGCAGAGCACAGACAACTAATGAAAAACTGTTTTTT | CATSRAQTTNEKLFF
few | TRBJ1-4 | TRBV3-1/TRBV3-2 | TRBD1 | TGTGCCAGCAGCGACAGGGTCGAAAAACTGTTTTTT | CASSDRVEKLFF
NA | TRBJ2-1 | TRBV5-1 | TRBD1 | TGCGCCAGCAGCTTGAGGGTCGGGACAGGCTCCTACAATGAGCAGTTCTTC | CASSLRVGTGSYNEQFF
NA | TRBJ2-7 | TRBV4-2 | NA | TGTGCCAGCAGCCAAGACGGGGTGGGTTACGAGCAGTACTTC | CASSQDGVGYEQYF
NA | TRBJ2-5 | TRBV3-1/TRBV3-2 | TRBD1 | TGTGCCAGCAGCTTAGGACAGGGACAAGAGACCCAGTACTTC | CASSLGQGQETQYF
few | TRBJ2-5 | TRBV11-3 | NA | TGTGCCAGCAGCTCTAGAGGGGGGGCCGAGGAGACCCAGTACTTC | CASSSRGGAEETQYF
few | TRBJ2-5 | TRBV11-2 | NA | TGTGCCAGCAGCAGACACCTCCAAGAGACCCAGTACTTC | CASSRHLQETQYF
NA | TRBJ1-1 | TRBV19 | TRBD1 | TGTGCCGCCTACCAGGGGGACAAGGCTTTCTTT | CAAYQGDKAFF
NA | TRBJ2-7 | TRBV11-2 | NA | TGTGCCAGCAGCTCCTCCGAAGCGATCAGGGTAGTATCCTACGAGCAGTACTTC | CASSSSEAIRVVSYEQYF
NA | TRBJ2-2 | TRBV7-6 | TRBD2 | TGTGCCAGCAGCTTATGGGGGGGATTCACCGGGGAGCTGTTTTTT | CASSLWGGFTGELFF
NA | TRBJ1-1 | TRBV10-3 | NA | TGTGCCATCAGTGGGGGGAGGGGGACTGAAGCTTTCTTT | CAISGGRGTEAFF
NA | TRBJ1-1 | TRBV2 | NA | TGTGCCAGCAGTGGACGGGCGGGGGCGGGCACTGAAGCTTTCTTT | CASSGRAGAGTEAFF
once | TRBJ1-2 | TRBV4-2 | NA | TGTGCCAGCAGCCGAGACAGGTGGAACTATGGCTACACCTTC | CASSRDRWNYGYTF
NA | TRBJ1-6 | TRBV5-4 | TRBD1 | TGTGCCAGCAGCCGCACGACAGGGCCCCTTATTTATAATTCACCCCTCCACTTT | CASSRTTGPLIYNSPLHF
NA | TRBJ2-7 | TRBV10-1 | TRBD2 | TGCGCCAGCAGCCCGAGGACTAGCGGCTTCTACGAGCAGTACTTC | CASSPRTSGFYEQYF
NA | TRBJ1-6 | TRBV7-2 | TRBD1 | TGTGCCAGCAGCCGGACAGGGGGTCCGAGCTCCTATAATTCACCCCTCCACTTT | CASSRTGGPSSYNSPLHF
once | TRBJ2-1 | TRBV6-1 | TRBD2 | TGTGCCAGCAGTGAGCGGGGGGGATTCGATGAGCAGTTCTTC | CASSERGGFDEQFF
NA | TRBJ1-2 | TRBV5-5 | NA | TGTGCCAGCAGCCCGGACACCTCCTATGGCTACACCTTC | CASSPDTSYGYTF
once | TRBJ1-2 | TRBV5-1 | TRBD1 | TGCGCCAGCAGCTTGACAGGGGGGCTCAACTATGGCTACACCTTC | CASSLTGGLNYGYTF
many | TRBJ1-1 | TRBV6-5 | NA | TGTGCCAGCAGTTACTCGCCAGGGAACACTGAAGCTTTCTTT | CASSYSPGNTEAFF
NA | TRBJ1-5 | TRBV3-1/TRBV3-2 | TRBD1 | TGTGCCAGCAGCCAAGACGGGACAGGAAGATATAGCAATCAGCCCCAGCATTTT | CASSQDGTGRYSNQPQHF
NA | TRBJ2-3 | TRBV1 | NA | TGCACCAGCAGCCCCAATAAAGCAAACCCCAAGGATACGCAGTATTTT | CTSSPNKANPKDTQYF
NA | TRBJ1-6 | TRBV3-1/TRBV3-2 | TRBD1 | TGTGCCAGCAGCCAAGCGGGACAGGTGATTAATTCACCCCTCCACTTT | CASSQAGQVINSPLHF
NA | TRBJ1-1 | TRBV5-1 | TRBD1 | TGCGCCAGCAGCTTGGACAGGGGGCAATGGGGTGAAGCTTTCTTT | CASSLDRGQWGEAFF
NA | TRBJ1-4 | TRBV10-2 | NA | TGCGCCAGCAGTGGAAGGTGGGCGCGGGGGGAAAAACTGTTTTTT | CASSGRWARGEKLFF
NA | TRBJ1-2 | TRBV3-1/TRBV3-2 | TRBD1 | TGTGCCAGCAGCCAAGGACAGGGGTGGGATGGCTACACCTTC | CASSQGQGWDGYTF
NA | TRBJ2-7 | TRBV19 | TRBD1 | TGTGCCAGTAGTCCCCGACAGGGTTTTGAGCAGTACTTC | CASSPRQGFEQYF
NA | TRBJ2-5 | TRBV29-1 | NA | TGCAGCGTTGCCCCACAAGAGACCCAGTACTTC | CSVAPQETQYF
once | TRBJ1-6 | TRBV4-1 | TRBD1 | TGCGCCAGCAGCGAATACAGGGGAGTTAATGGTTCACCCCTCCACTTT | CASSEYRGVNGSPLHF
NA | TRBJ2-4 | TRBV19 | TRBD2 | TGTGCCAGTAGTATAGAATCTAGCGGGGGGGACGGAAACATTCAGTACTTC | CASSIESSGGDGNIQYF
NA | TRBJ2-7 | TRBV21-1 | NA | TGTGCCAGCAGCAAACGTCGGGTTGCCTACGAGCAGTACTTC | CASSKRRVAYEQYF
NA | TRBJ2-7 | TRBV12-3/TRBV12-4 | NA | TGTGCCAGCGTGGGCAGTTCGGACGAGCAGTACTTC | CASVGSSDEQYF
NA | TRBJ1-5 | TRBV13 | NA | TGTGCCAGCAGCTTAAGAGGGAATAGCAATCAGCCCCAGCATTTT | CASSLRGNSNQPQHF
medium-sized | TRBJ1-3 | TRBV10-3 | NA | TGTGCCATCAGTGAGTCTAGGGGGACGGAAGGCACCATATATTTT | CAISESRGTEGTIYF
NA | TRBJ1-5 | TRBV30 | TRBD1 | TGTGCCTGGAGTGAGATCGACAGGGTGAGCAATCAGCCCCAGCATTTT | CAWSEIDRVSNQPQHF
few | TRBJ1-2 | TRBV30 | NA | TGTGCCTGGAGCCCACGGGGTAGCTATGGCTACACCTTC | CAWSPRGSYGYTF
NA | TRBJ1-3 | TRBV9 | NA | TGTGCCAGCAGCGCAGCCGGGGGAAACACCATATATTTT | CASSAAGGNTIYF
NA | TRBJ2-7 | TRBV6-6 | NA | TGTGCCAGCAGTTTACAGGGAACCCGGTTCTACGAGCAGTACTTC | CASSLQGTRFYEQYF